These 6 T cell receptor beta chains came from one sample sequenced in a study of radiotherapy plus CTLA-4 blockade in lung cancer. The data were produced by immunoSEQ multiplex PCR, yet TCRdb's version contains in-frame clones alone and is incomplete. The sample has roughly 54,000 clones, 84% seen once. Sample: peripheral blood, taken from a patient treated with radiotherapy plus ipilimumab. All receptors come from a human donor with non-small cell lung cancer whose response to radiotherapy plus ipilimumab could not be evaluated.

This clone was observed a few times. The chain joins TRBV4-3 to TRBJ2-7; D is perhaps TRBD2 (6 bases). CDR1 and CDR2 from the germline V gene are LGHNA and YSLEER. With 0 bases removed from V and 1 base from J, the gap between germline ends came to 13 bases. The CDR3 extends over 16 amino acids. Here the CDR3 reads CASSQEVSGLSYEQYF. CDR3 sequence (DNA): TGCGCCAGCAGCCAAGAGGTTAGCGGCCTTTCCTACGAGCAGTACTTC.

J is TRBJ2-1 and V is TRBV10-1, with 12 positions matching TRBD2. Trimming at V came to 3 bases and at J to 0 bases, leaving 3 bases not matched to a gene. The germline V gene encodes CDR1 WNHNN and CDR2 SYGVQD (reference sequence). The CDR3 loop spans 17 amino acids. CDR3 DNA sequence: TGCGCCAGCAGTGAACTAGCGGGAGGTGGCTCCTACAATGAGCAGTTCTTC. Translation gives CASSELAGGGSYNEQFF.

As for this clone: A junction boundary mismatches the germline segment, possibly from a read error. The J gene is TRBJ2-3, the V gene TRBV2; D assignment may be TRBD1 or TRBD2 (5 bases each). The V gene's germline CDR1 is SNHLY and CDR2 FYNNEI. This CDR3 region has 12 residues. This chain's CDR3 is CAGRGDTDTQYF. CDR3 coding DNA: TGTGCCGGCAGAGGGGACACAGATACGCAGTATTTT.

The chain couples TRBV6-5 to TRBJ2-1; D not certain. The V and J ends lost 8 bases and 0 bases respectively, with 14 bases between them. The CDR3 sequence is 15 residues long. Germline CDR1 is MNHEY and CDR2 is SVGAGI. The CDR3 DNA reads TGTGCCAGCGTTTCGGCGCGGAGCTCCTACAATGAGCAGTTCTTC. It is translated as CASVSARSSYNEQFF.

V gene TRBV7-2 combines with J gene TRBJ2-7, with 10 bases that match TRBD2. The junction had 7 bases not matched to a gene; V was cut back by 2 bases and J by 3 bases. The germline gives CDR1 SGHTA, CDR2 FQGNSA. The CDR3 loop spans 16 amino acids. The CDR3 sequence is CASSLFGTSEGYEQYF. The CDR3 DNA reads as TGTGCCAGCAGCTTATTCGGGACTAGCGAGGGCTACGAGCAGTACTTC.

The chain carries TRBV5-1 and TRBJ2-2; 13 bases align to TRBD2. The CDR3 has 14 amino acids. Germline loops: CDR1 SGHRS, CDR2 YFSETQ. The junction had 1 base not matched to a gene; V was cut back by 5 bases and J by 6 bases. The CDR3, as DNA: TGCGCCAGCAGAGGACTAGCGGGGGCCGGGGAGCTGTTTTTT. This translates into CASRGLAGAGELFF.